These 28 T cell receptor beta chains originate from one sample sequenced in a study of Graves' ophthalmopathy and Graves' hyperthyroidism. As the template, RNA transcripts were used to amplify TCR beta CDR3 regions. HTBI-primed first-round RT-PCR preceded second-round multiplex PCR. MiXCR, run by TCRdb on the multiplex PCR reads, gives a single entry per CDR3 protein. The table lists about 220,000 distinct CDR3 sequences, roughly 21% of them singletons, with 35% to 55% in the top ten. Specimen: peripheral blood. Receptor source: a woman aged 45-65 years with Graves' ophthalmopathy.

The V call is TRBV6-5, the J call TRBJ1-2, with D hard to call. V lost 4 bases to trimming and J lost 5 bases, with 5 bases between them. The germline CDR1 and CDR2 sequences are MNHEY and SVGAGI. This CDR3 contains 11 residues. CDR3 sequence reads: CASSSSYGYTF. CDR3 nucleotide sequence: TGTGCCAGCAGTTCCAGTTATGGCTACACCTTC.

This clonotype was counted many times. The V gene is TRBV4-2, the J gene TRBJ1-2, with a weak D call TRBD1 (6 bases). The CDR3 has 14 amino acids. Germline lookup yields CDR1 LGHNA and CDR2 YNFKEQ. The V end was cut by 4 bases, the J end by 1 base, with 10 bases between. This CDR3 is CASSLKDSNYGYTF. DNA for the CDR3: TGTGCCAGCAGCCTAAAGGACAGTAACTATGGCTACACCTTC.

The rearrangement joins TRBV6-1 to TRBJ2-4, with D maybe TRBD2 (6 bases). CDR1 is MNHNS and CDR2 is SASEGT in the germline V gene. The CDR3 is 15 amino acids. Deletions cut 6 bases from V and 3 bases from J, with 15 bases between. The CDR3 here is CASRPGGSGKNIQYF. As DNA, the CDR3 is TGTGCCAGCAGACCCGGGGGATCTGGCAAAAACATTCAGTACTTC.

The CDR3 spells CASSRLKSGGEQYF. The CDR3 nucleotides read TGTGCCAGCAGCCGACTCAAGTCTGGAGGCGAGCAGTACTTC. The chain combines TRBV7-9 with TRBJ2-7; possible D gene TRBD2, 5 bases. Germline V gives CDR1 SEHNR, CDR2 FQNEAQ (reference sequence). The CDR3 extends over 14 amino acids. Between the trimmed V and J ends, which lost 5 bases and 6 bases, there was a span of 17 bases.

This chain joins TRBV11-2 and TRBJ2-5; D might be TRBD1 (6 bases). The CDR3 sequence is 12 residues long. Germline V CDR1 and CDR2: SGHAT, FQNNGV. The CDR3 loop is CANQGFGETQYF. In DNA, the CDR3 is TGTGCGAACCAGGGGTTTGGCGAGACCCAGTACTTC.

V gene TRBV11-1 combines with J gene TRBJ2-2; 14 nucleotides agree with TRBD2. Trimming at V came to 4 bases and at J to 5 bases, leaving 3 bases not matched to a gene. Germline loops: CDR1 SGHAT, CDR2 FQDESV (reference sequence). This CDR3 region has 16 residues. CDR3 nucleotides: TGTGCCAGCAGCTCGGGACTAGCGGGAGATACCGGGGAGCTGTTTTTT. The encoded protein is CASSSGLAGDTGELFF.

The sample holds many counts of this clonotype. This sequence joins TRBV20-1 and TRBJ2-7; TRBD2 agrees at 7 bases. V shed 5 bases, J shed 5 bases, and the junction held 9 bases outside the gene matches. The germline CDR1 and CDR2 sequences are DFQATT and SNEGSKA (reference sequence). This CDR3 is built from 13 residues. This chain's CDR3 is CSARSWGGDEQYF. The CDR3 coding sequence is TGCAGTGCTCGCTCATGGGGGGGGGACGAGCAGTACTTC.

This clonotype was picked up many times. The chain uses TRBV19 and TRBJ1-1; a weak D match, TRBD1 (6 bases). The CDR3 loop spans 14 amino acids. Germline V gene data show CDR1 as LNHDA and CDR2 as SQIVND (reference sequence). Between the trimmed V and J ends, which lost 10 bases and 1 base, there was a span of 16 bases. DNA for the CDR3: TGTGCCACCCGAGTGGGGGGCGCGAACACTGAAGCTTTCTTT. This gives the protein CATRVGGANTEAFF.

At least ten counts were recorded for this clonotype. The V gene is TRBV5-1, the J gene TRBJ2-7; 8 nucleotides align to TRBD1. The CDR3 spans 15 residues. The trim removed 4 bases at V and 9 bases at J, leaving 15 bases unmatched. Germline V gene lookup returns CDR1 SGHRS and CDR2 YFSETQ. In DNA form, the CDR3 reads TGCGCCAGCAGCGAAGGACAGGGAAGGCGTTCAGCGCAGTACTTC. This translates into CASSEGQGRRSAQYF.

This clonotype has a count of ten or more. V gene TRBV29-1 combines with J gene TRBJ2-5; D unclear. Trimming took 4 bases from V and 13 from J, leaving 7 bases between them. This CDR3 spans 8 amino acids. The V gene's germline CDR1 is SQVTM and CDR2 ANQGSEA. The CDR3 spells CSVGALYF. The CDR3 coding sequence is TGCAGCGTTGGGGCCTTGTACTTC.

The chain uses TRBV19 and TRBJ1-3, with D uncertain. The CDR3 is 17 residues long. V lost 7 bases and J 0 bases, leaving 19 bases between the germline ends. Germline CDR1 and CDR2: LNHDA and SQIVND (reference sequence). CDR3 region: CASTKTLEPHSGNTIYF. CDR3 bases: TGTGCCAGTACCAAGACTTTGGAGCCCCACTCTGGAAACACCATATATTTT.

This clonotype showed up many times. The chain joins TRBV6-2 or TRBV6-3 to TRBJ2-5; the match to TRBD2 covers 16 bases. V trimming: 6 bases; J trimming: 5 bases; junction bases outside the gene matches: 15. Germline V gene lookup returns CDR1 MNHEY and CDR2 SVGEGT. The CDR3 totals 19 residues. The CDR3 loop is CASRQTTLGLAGGRETQYF. The CDR3 nucleotides are TGTGCCAGCAGGCAGACCACCCTGGGACTAGCGGGAGGGCGTGAGACCCAGTACTTC.

This clonotype was counted at least ten times. The chain is built from TRBV10-3 and TRBJ2-5; unclear D gene. Germline loops: CDR1 ENHRY, CDR2 SYGVKD. V dropped 6 bases and J dropped 4 bases, with 9 bases sitting between them. This CDR3 spans 12 amino acids. CDR3 amino acids: CAISVSGETQYF. In DNA form, the CDR3 reads TGTGCCATCAGCGTATCGGGAGAGACCCAGTACTTC.

This clonotype has ten or more counts. The V gene is TRBV2, the J gene TRBJ2-7; D might be TRBD1 (5 bases). The V end lost 4 bases, the J end lost 5 bases, and 12 bases lay between the germline ends. From germline, CDR1 is SNHLY and CDR2 FYNNEI. The CDR3 sequence is 13 residues long. CDR3 amino acids: CASSGWQGNEQYF. The CDR3 coding sequence is TGTGCCAGCAGTGGGTGGCAGGGCAACGAGCAGTACTTC.

This clonotype was recorded many times. The chain combines TRBV28 with TRBJ1-1; the match to TRBD1 covers 7 bases. This CDR3 is 13 amino acids long. Germline V gene sequence: CDR1 MDHEN, CDR2 SYDVKM. J lost 4 bases, V lost 3 bases, and 2 bases had no gene match. CDR3: CASSLRGRTEAFF. The DNA of the CDR3 is TGTGCCAGCAGTTTGAGGGGGCGCACTGAAGCTTTCTTT.

This clonotype was seen repeatedly, ten times or more. The CDR3 here is CASSPSGGSWTSFHF. CDR3 nucleotides: TGTGCCAGCAGTCCAAGTGGGGGAAGTTGGACTAGCTTCCACTTT. V and J are TRBV12-3 or TRBV12-4 and TRBJ1-6, with TRBD1 as a possible D gene (5 bases). Trimming shortened V by 5 bases and J by 17 bases, and 25 bases separated the two germline ends. This CDR3 comprises 15 residues.

This clonotype has a handful of counts. The V gene is TRBV12-3 or TRBV12-4, the J gene TRBJ1-1, with 9 bases that match TRBD1. Trimming at V came to 5 bases and at J to 11 bases, leaving 12 bases not matched to a gene. This CDR3 comprises 14 residues. The CDR3 reads CASSRQGDFKVAFF. The CDR3 region has the DNA TGTGCCAGCAGTCGACAGGGGGATTTCAAAGTGGCTTTCTTT.

This clonotype was observed many times. The chain recombines TRBV2 with TRBJ1-2; D might be TRBD1 (5 bases). The CDR3 extends over 13 amino acids. Germline V gene sequence: CDR1 SNHLY, CDR2 FYNNEI. V lost 4 bases, J lost 4 bases, and 10 bases lay in between. In DNA, the CDR3 is TGTGCCAGCAGTGGACAGTTACTCTATGGCTACACCTTC. It codes for CASSGQLLYGYTF.

V is TRBV6-5 and J is TRBJ1-3; tentative D call: TRBD1 (5 bases). The CDR3 is made up of 14 amino acids. CDR1 is MNHEY, CDR2 SVGAGI, per germline. Trimming removed 8 bases at V and 3 bases at J, with 14 bases between. In DNA form, the CDR3 reads TGTGCCAGCTTTACCGAGGGGCGTGGAAACACCATATATTTT. Protein product: CASFTEGRGNTIYF.

This clonotype was recorded at least ten times. The chain recombines TRBV20-1 with TRBJ1-1; maybe TRBD1 (6 bases). CDR3 length: 12 amino acids. Germline CDR1 and CDR2: DFQATT and SNEGSKA (reference sequence). V dropped 6 bases and J dropped 4 bases, with 12 bases sitting between them. The CDR3 DNA sequence: TGCAGTGCGCCAAGAGGGGGCACTGAAGCTTTCTTT. Protein: CSAPRGGTEAFF.

This clonotype has more than one count but fewer than ten. This chain uses TRBV18 with TRBJ2-7; D possibly corresponds to TRBD1 (5 bases). The CDR3 has 15 amino acids. Germline V lookup: CDR1 KGHSH, CDR2 LQKENI. Trimming pared 1 base from V and 0 bases from J, leaving 10 bases between. CDR3 amino acids: CASSPRTGSSYEQYF. DNA for the CDR3: TGTGCCAGCTCACCACGCACAGGAAGCTCCTACGAGCAGTACTTC.

V usage is TRBV6-5 and J usage is TRBJ1-1, with 7 bases aligning to TRBD1. Germline V gene lookup returns CDR1 MNHEY and CDR2 SVGAGI. CDR3 length: 15 amino acids. V was pared by 2 bases and J by 5 bases, with 8 bases of the junction left unmatched. The CDR3 DNA is TGTGCCAGCAGTTACCGGGGGACAGCGGGGACTGAAGCTTTCTTT. Translated: CASSYRGTAGTEAFF.

The CDR3 region is CSAKGRAGALLCEQYF. The CDR3 nucleotides read TGCAGCGCCAAAGGGCGGGCAGGGGCCCTCTTATGCGAGCAGTACTTC. The J gene is TRBJ2-7, the V gene TRBV29-1, with D possibly matching TRBD1 (6 bases). CDR1 and CDR2 from the germline V gene are SQVTM and ANQGSEA. V was cut by 7 bases and J by 6 bases, with 28 bases left in between. The CDR3 is 16 residues long.

The chain couples TRBV12-3 or TRBV12-4 to TRBJ2-2, with 8 positions matching TRBD1. The CDR3 runs to 16 residues. V shed 3 bases and J 0 bases; nucleotides not matched to a gene: 3. The CDR3 loop reads CASSFKGQANTGELFF. DNA for the CDR3: TGTGCCAGCAGTTTCAAGGGACAGGCGAACACCGGGGAGCTGTTTTTT.

This clonotype was seen repeatedly, ten times or more. This chain joins TRBV30 and TRBJ1-2; TRBD1 agrees at 7 bases. The CDR3 is 14 residues long. The V segment lost 1 base and the J segment 0 bases; nucleotides outside the gene matches: 2. Germline values: CDR1 GTSNPN, CDR2 SVGIG (reference sequence). The chain's CDR3 is CAWSGQGPNYGYTF. CDR3 nucleotide sequence: TGTGCCTGGAGTGGACAGGGCCCTAACTATGGCTACACCTTC.

This clonotype was picked up many times. The chain carries TRBV7-2 and TRBJ1-5, with 8 bases fitting TRBD1. The germline V gene encodes CDR1 SGHTA and CDR2 FQGNSA. V was pared by 3 bases and J by 1 base, with 2 bases of the junction left unmatched. The CDR3 spans 15 residues. CDR3: CASSLDRASNQPQHF. For the CDR3, the DNA is TGTGCCAGCAGCTTGGACAGGGCAAGCAATCAGCCCCAGCATTTT.

This clonotype was detected many times. The rearrangement links TRBV5-1 to TRBJ1-3; D is undetermined. The germline V and J ends were trimmed by 1 base and 2 bases, with 7 bases remaining between them. The germline CDR1 and CDR2 sequences are SGHRS and YFSETQ. CDR3 length: 14 amino acids. CDR3 sequence: CASSLSETGNTIYF. The CDR3 DNA reads TGCGCCAGCAGCTTGAGTGAAACTGGAAACACCATATATTTT.

Many counts were recorded for this clonotype. The CDR3 here is CSVGWNQPQHF. The CDR3 DNA reads as TGCAGCGTTGGATGGAATCAGCCCCAGCATTTT. The chain joins TRBV29-1 to TRBJ1-5; D gene uncertain. The germline gives CDR1 SQVTM, CDR2 ANQGSEA. V was pared by 4 bases and J by 4 bases, with 5 bases between. This CDR3 spans 11 amino acids.